This T cell receptor beta chain was identified in a study of blood T cell repertoires in COVID-19. Study-level information: The study drew acute and convalescent COVID-19 samples from the United States, Italy and Spain. Sources were T cells, B-cell-depleted T cells, or PBMCs; the material itself was cDNA or gDNA.

Profiled with immunoSEQ multiplex PCR; TCRdb holds only in-frame clones, not every one. The table includes roughly 66,000 clones, about 90% detected once. The CDR3 runs to 14 residues. J gave up 4 bases and V 8 bases, and 7 bases lay outside the gene matches. Germline-derived CDR1 and CDR2 are MDHEN and SYDVKM. Sequenced: peripheral blood. This sequence originates from a human donor in a cohort sampled during active COVID-19. V is TRBV28 and J is TRBJ1-1; 10 bases fit TRBD1. The CDR3 DNA is TGTGCCAGCGCGGGGGGACAGGGGATCACTGAAGCTTTCTTT. This gives the protein CASAGGQGITEAFF.